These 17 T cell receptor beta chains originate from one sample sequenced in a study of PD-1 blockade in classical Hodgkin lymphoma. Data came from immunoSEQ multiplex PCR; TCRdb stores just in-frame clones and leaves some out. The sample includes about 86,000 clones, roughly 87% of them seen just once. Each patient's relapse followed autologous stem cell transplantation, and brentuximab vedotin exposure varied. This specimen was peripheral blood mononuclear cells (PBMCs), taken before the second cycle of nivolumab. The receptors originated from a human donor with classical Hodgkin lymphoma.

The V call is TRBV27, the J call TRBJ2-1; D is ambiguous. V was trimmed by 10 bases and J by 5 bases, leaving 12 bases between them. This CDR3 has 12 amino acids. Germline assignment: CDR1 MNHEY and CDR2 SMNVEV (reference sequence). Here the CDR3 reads CAILSHNNEQFF. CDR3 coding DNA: TGTGCCATCCTCTCACATAACAATGAGCAGTTCTTC.

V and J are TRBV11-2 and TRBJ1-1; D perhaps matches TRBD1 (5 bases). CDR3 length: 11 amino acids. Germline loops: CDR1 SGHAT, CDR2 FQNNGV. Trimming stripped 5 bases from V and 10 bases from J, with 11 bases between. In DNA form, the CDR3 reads TGTGCCAGCAGCCCCGGCAGGGCAGCTTTCTTT. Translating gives CASSPGRAAFF.

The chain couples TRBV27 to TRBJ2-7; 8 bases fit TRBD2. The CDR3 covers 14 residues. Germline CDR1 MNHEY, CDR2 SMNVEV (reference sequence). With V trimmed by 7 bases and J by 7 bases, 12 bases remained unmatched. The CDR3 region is CASTPFGGGREQYF. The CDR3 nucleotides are TGTGCCAGCACCCCTTTCGGGGGGGGCCGGGAGCAGTACTTC.

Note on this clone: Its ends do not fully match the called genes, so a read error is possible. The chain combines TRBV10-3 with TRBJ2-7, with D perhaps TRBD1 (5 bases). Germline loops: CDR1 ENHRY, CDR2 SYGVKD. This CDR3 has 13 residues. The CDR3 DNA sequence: TGTGCCAGCAGTTATAACCAGGGTGACGAGCAGTACTTC. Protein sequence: CASSYNQGDEQYF.

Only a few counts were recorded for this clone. The DNA for the CDR3 is TGTGCCAGCAGCTTATCGTTCTACGAGCAGTACTTC. This sequence encodes CASSLSFYEQYF. This chain uses TRBV11-2 with TRBJ2-7, with no clear D. This CDR3 comprises 12 residues. Germline CDR1 reads SGHAT; CDR2 reads FQNNGV. V was clipped by 2 bases and J by 3 bases, with 5 bases between them.

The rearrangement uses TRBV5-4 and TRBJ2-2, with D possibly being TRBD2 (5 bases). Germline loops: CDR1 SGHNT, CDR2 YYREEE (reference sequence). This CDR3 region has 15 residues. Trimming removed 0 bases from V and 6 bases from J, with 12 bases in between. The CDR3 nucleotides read TGTGCCAGCAGCTTGGGGGGAGTATCCCCCGGGGAGCTGTTTTTT. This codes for CASSLGGVSPGELFF.

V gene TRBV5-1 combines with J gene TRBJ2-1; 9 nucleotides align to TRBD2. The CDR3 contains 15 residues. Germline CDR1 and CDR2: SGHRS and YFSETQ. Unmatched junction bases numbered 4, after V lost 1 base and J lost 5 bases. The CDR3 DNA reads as TGCGCCAGCAGCTTGTCGCCTAGCGGGGACAATGAGCAGTTCTTC. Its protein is CASSLSPSGDNEQFF.

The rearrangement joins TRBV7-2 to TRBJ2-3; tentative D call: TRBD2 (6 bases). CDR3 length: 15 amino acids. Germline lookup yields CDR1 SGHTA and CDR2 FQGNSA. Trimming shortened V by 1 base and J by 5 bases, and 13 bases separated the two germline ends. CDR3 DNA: TGTGCCAGCAGCTTAGGATCGGGAGTTATAGATACGCAGTATTTT. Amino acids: CASSLGSGVIDTQYF.

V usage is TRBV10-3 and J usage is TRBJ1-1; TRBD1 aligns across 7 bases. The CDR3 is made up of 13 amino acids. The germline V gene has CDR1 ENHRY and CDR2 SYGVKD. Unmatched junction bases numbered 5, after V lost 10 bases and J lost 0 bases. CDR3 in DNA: TGTGCCACCGGGACAGAGATGAACACTGAAGCTTTCTTT. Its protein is CATGTEMNTEAFF.

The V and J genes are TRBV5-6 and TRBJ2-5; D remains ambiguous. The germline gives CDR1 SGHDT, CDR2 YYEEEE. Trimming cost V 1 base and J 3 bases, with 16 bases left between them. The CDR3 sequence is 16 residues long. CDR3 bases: TGTGCCAGCAGCTTGTTTAACGGGCGGCTAAAAGAGACCCAGTACTTC. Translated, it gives CASSLFNGRLKETQYF.

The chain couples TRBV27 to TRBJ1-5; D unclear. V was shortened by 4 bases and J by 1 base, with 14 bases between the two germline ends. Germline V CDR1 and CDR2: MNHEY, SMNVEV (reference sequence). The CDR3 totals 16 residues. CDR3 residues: CASSSIRGGSNQPQHF. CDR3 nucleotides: TGTGCCAGCAGTTCCATCCGGGGAGGCAGCAATCAGCCCCAGCATTTT.

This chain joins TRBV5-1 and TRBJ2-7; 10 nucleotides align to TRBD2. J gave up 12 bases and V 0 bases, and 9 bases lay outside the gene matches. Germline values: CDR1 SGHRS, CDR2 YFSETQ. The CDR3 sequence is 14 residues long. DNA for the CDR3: TGCGCCAGCAGCTTGGAGGGGACTAGCGTTTTACTGTACTTC. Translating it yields CASSLEGTSVLLYF.

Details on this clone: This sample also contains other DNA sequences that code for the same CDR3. CDR3 residues: CASSESGGETQYF. As DNA, the CDR3 is TGTGCCAGCAGTGAATCAGGAGGGGAGACCCAGTACTTC. The V gene is TRBV25-1, the J gene TRBJ2-5; tentatively, D is TRBD2 (6 bases). The germline CDR1 and CDR2 sequences are MGHDK and SYGVNS. This CDR3 has 13 residues. V dropped 1 base and J dropped 5 bases, with 8 bases sitting between them. The full variable domain, its missing parts supplied by reference TRBV25-1 and TRBJ2-5, is EADIYQTPRYLVIGTGKKITLECSQTMGHDKMYWYQQDPGMELHLIHYSYGVNSTEKGDLSSESTVSRIRTEHFPLTLESARPSHTSQYLCASSESGGETQYFGPGTRLLVL.

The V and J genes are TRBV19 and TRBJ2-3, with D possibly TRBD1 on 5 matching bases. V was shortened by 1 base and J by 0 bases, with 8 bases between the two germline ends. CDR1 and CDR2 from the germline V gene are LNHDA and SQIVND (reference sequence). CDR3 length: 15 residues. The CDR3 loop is CASSIGGRSTDTQYF. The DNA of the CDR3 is TGTGCCAGTAGTATAGGGGGCAGAAGCACAGATACGCAGTATTTT.

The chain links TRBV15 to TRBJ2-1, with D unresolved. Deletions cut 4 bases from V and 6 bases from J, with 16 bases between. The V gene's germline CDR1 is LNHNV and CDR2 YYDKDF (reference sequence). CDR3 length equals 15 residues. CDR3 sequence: CATSTAREKGNEQFF. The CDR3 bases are TGTGCCACCAGCACGGCGCGAGAAAAGGGCAATGAGCAGTTCTTC.

Here the CDR3 reads CATSSPEGIHEQYF. CDR3 DNA sequence: TGTGCCACCAGCAGTCCGGAGGGCATCCACGAGCAGTACTTC. This chain joins TRBV15 and TRBJ2-7, with D possibly matching TRBD2 (6 bases). Germline V gene data show CDR1 as LNHNV and CDR2 as YYDKDF (reference sequence). This CDR3 spans 14 amino acids. V shed 3 bases and J shed 5 bases, with 14 bases lying between them.

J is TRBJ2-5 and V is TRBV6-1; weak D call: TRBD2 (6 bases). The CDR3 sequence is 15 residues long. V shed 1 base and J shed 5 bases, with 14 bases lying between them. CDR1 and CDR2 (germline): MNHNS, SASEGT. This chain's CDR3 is CASSEDGGGWETQYF. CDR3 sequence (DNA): TGTGCCAGCAGTGAAGACGGGGGAGGTTGGGAGACCCAGTACTTC.